This T cell receptor (beta chain) was observed in a study of T-cell memory formation after mild COVID-19. Study-level findings and limits: CD8+ contracting clones occupied EMRA, while CD4+ ones occupied mainly CM and EM. Some responding clones appeared in pre-infection memory, suggesting cross-reactive memory joined.

The CDR3 length is 17 residues. Germline loops: CDR1 SGHRS, CDR2 YFSETQ. Trimming shortened V by 1 base and J by 4 bases, and 20 bases separated the two germline ends. This clonotype has more than one count but fewer than ten. What it binds is unknown. From 5'RACE with constant-segment primers came TCR alpha and TCR beta cDNA libraries that carried sample barcodes and UMIs. TCRdb used MiXCR to reprocess the 5' RACE reads, holding one entry per CDR3 protein. The table has 150,000 to 200,000 distinct CDR3 sequences, roughly 17% seen once. The receptor was derived from an adult woman who had mild COVID-19 (a few samples of this study predate the infection). Cell type and time point are not known. The chain couples TRBV5-1 to TRBJ1-1, with D tentatively TRBD1 (5 bases). The specimen sequenced was PBMCs or a T cell subset sorted from them (not recorded which). The CDR3 is CASSLHSTRDRATEAFF. DNA for the CDR3: TGCGCCAGCAGCTTGCACAGCACCCGGGACCGAGCCACTGAAGCTTTCTTT.